This T cell receptor (beta chain) derives from a study of shared clonotypes between healthy human individuals. Healthy and HIV-negative, the adult donors had no recent acute infections or vaccinations. The V gene end was trimmed by 1 base and the J gene end by 2 bases; junction bases not matched to a gene: 2. Germline CDR1 reads SEHNR; CDR2 reads FQNEAQ (reference sequence). The CDR3 consists of 16 residues. Sorted subsets were amplified in replicate PCRs using 200 ng DNA, 30,000 to 35,000 T cell genomes. Assay: immunoSEQ multiplex PCR; the TCRdb copy retains only in-frame clones and omits some. The sample has under 600,000 clones; approximately 95% are singletons.

Material for sequencing was naive CD4+ T cells sorted from blood. Subset specified: CD45RA+ positively selected. This clonotype originated in a woman in her twenties or thirties in good health. The genes are TRBV7-9 and TRBJ2-3; the match to TRBD2 covers 11 bases. The CDR3 is CASSLGLAGPTDTQYF. In nucleotides, the CDR3 is TGTGCCAGCAGCTTAGGACTAGCGGGACCCACAGATACGCAGTATTTT. Together with reference TRBV7-9 and TRBJ2-3, the CDR3 gives the full variable domain: DTGVSQNPRHKITKRGQNVTFRCDPISEHNRLYWYRQTLGQGPEFLTYFQNEAQLEKSRLLSDRFSAERPKGSFSTLEIQRTEQGDSAMYLCASSLGLAGPTDTQYFGPGTRLTVL.